These 11 T cell receptor beta chains originate from one sample sequenced in a study of radiation and T cells in renal cell carcinoma. Sequenced by immunoSEQ multiplex PCR; TCRdb stores in-frame clones only, minus some. This table holds some 97,000 clones, roughly 88% found once. Described time point: blood 4 weeks post-SBRT, at nephrectomy. As to treatment: 15 Gy SBRT to primary tumor, nephrectomy 4 weeks later. The sample in question was blood, obtained from a patient whose treatment included radiotherapy and nephrectomy. The receptor set was obtained from a man between 60 and 75 years old with renal cell carcinoma.

The V call is TRBV28, the J call TRBJ1-2, with 7 nucleotides matching TRBD1. Germline values: CDR1 MDHEN, CDR2 SYDVKM. Trimming cost V 3 bases and J 4 bases; bases outside gene matches: 8. The CDR3 runs to 15 residues. This CDR3 reads CASSFSEGQFYGYTF. DNA for the CDR3: TGTGCCAGCAGTTTTAGTGAGGGACAGTTCTATGGCTACACCTTC.

V and J are TRBV18 and TRBJ2-5; weak D call: TRBD1 (6 bases). Trimming took 4 bases from V and 3 from J, leaving 9 bases between them. CDR3 length: 13 residues. The germline V gene encodes CDR1 KGHSH and CDR2 LQKENI. The CDR3 DNA reads TGTGCCAGCTCACGATCAGGGGAAGAGACCCAGTACTTC. Translating it yields CASSRSGEETQYF.

The chain is built from TRBV4-2 and TRBJ2-5; 9 nucleotides match TRBD2. The germline V gene encodes CDR1 LGHNA and CDR2 YNFKEQ. The CDR3 length is 15 residues. V was pared by 3 bases and J by 5 bases, with 7 bases of the junction left unmatched. The CDR3 nucleotides read TGTGCCAGCAGCCAGATTAGCGGGAGTGGGGAGACCCAGTACTTC. Protein product: CASSQISGSGETQYF.

CDR3: CASSLRGRNTEAFF. For the CDR3, the DNA is TGTGCCAGCAGCTTACGTGGGCGGAACACTGAAGCTTTCTTT. This sequence joins TRBV13 and TRBJ1-1; D is unresolved. V was cut by 2 bases and J by 1 base, with 8 bases left in between. The CDR3 length is 14 residues. CDR1 is PRHDT, CDR2 FYEKMQ, per germline (reference sequence).

The chain combines TRBV10-1 with TRBJ2-2, with TRBD2 matching 8 bases. The ends lost 6 bases at V and 2 bases at J; junction bases unmatched: 5. Germline V gene data show CDR1 as WNHNN and CDR2 as SYGVQD (reference sequence). This CDR3 has 15 residues. This CDR3 is CASSIAGLNTGELFF. The DNA for the CDR3 is TGCGCCAGCAGCATAGCGGGACTAAACACCGGGGAGCTGTTTTTT.

The gene calls are TRBV27 and TRBJ2-7; 8 nucleotides match TRBD1. The CDR3 has 14 amino acids. The junction had 13 bases not matched to a gene; V was cut back by 6 bases and J by 9 bases. In germline, CDR1 is MNHEY, CDR2 SMNVEV (reference sequence). CDR3 region: CASSPRGQYRVQYF. DNA of the CDR3: TGTGCCAGCAGCCCCAGGGGGCAATACAGAGTGCAGTACTTC.

The chain uses TRBV27 and TRBJ1-1; TRBD1 is a possible D gene (5 bases). The CDR3 extends over 13 amino acids. V was cut by 3 bases and J by 5 bases, with 10 bases left in between. Looked up from germline, CDR1 is MNHEY and CDR2 is SMNVEV (reference sequence). The CDR3 bases are TGTGCCAGCAGTTTGGGGGGGGGAACTGAAGCTTTCTTT. As protein: CASSLGGGTEAFF.

V gene TRBV5-1 combines with J gene TRBJ2-6; tentative D call: TRBD1 (6 bases). Germline-derived CDR1 and CDR2 are SGHRS and YFSETQ. This CDR3 has 16 residues. Trimming stripped 1 base from V and 3 bases from J, with 11 bases between. The CDR3 protein is CASSLSGGRGANVLTF. The CDR3 DNA follows: TGCGCCAGCAGCTTGAGTGGGGGCCGTGGGGCCAACGTCCTGACTTTC.

The chain carries TRBV28 and TRBJ2-2; perhaps D is TRBD1 or TRBD2 (5 bases each). Germline lookup yields CDR1 MDHEN and CDR2 SYDVKM. The CDR3 runs 13 residues. With 0 bases removed from V and 6 bases from J, the gap between germline ends came to 5 bases. In DNA, the CDR3 is TGTGCCAGCAGTTTATGGGGGGCCGGGGAGCTGTTTTTT. Residues: CASSLWGAGELFF.

The rearrangement joins TRBV19 to TRBJ2-6; D unclear. Germline V lookup: CDR1 LNHDA, CDR2 SQIVND (reference sequence). The CDR3 loop spans 17 amino acids. The ends were cut back, 6 bases at V and 0 bases at J, with 15 bases in the middle. The CDR3 reads CASSPTPVSSGANVLTF. CDR3 coding DNA: TGTGCCAGTAGCCCCACCCCGGTTAGCTCTGGGGCCAACGTCCTGACTTTC.

This chain links TRBV7-3 with TRBJ1-1; 7 nucleotides align to TRBD1. From germline, CDR1 is SGHTA and CDR2 FQGTGA. The V gene end was trimmed by 5 bases and the J gene end by 4 bases; junction bases not matched to a gene: 16. This CDR3 contains 17 residues. CDR3 coding DNA: TGTGCCAGCAGCCCCACCCCACAACAGGGGTTAGGCACTGAAGCTTTCTTT. This gives the protein CASSPTPQQGLGTEAFF.